The present entry profiles one TCR beta chain with its context. Antigen unknown. CDR3 length: 16 amino acids. V dropped 5 bases and J dropped 0; count of bases not matched to a gene: 6. For TCR beta, libraries came from quantitative 5'-RACE with molecular barcodes. TCRdb independently ran MiXCR on the 5' RACE reads; one entry per CDR3 protein. Of around 770,000 distinct CDR3 sequences in the sample, roughly 19% are singletons; the top ten hold around 19%. This sample stems from a study of CD8 T cells in ankylosing spondylitis. Findings of the study overall: A TCR beta motif of under 10 highly homologous variants seemed to mark ankylosing spondylitis blood.

The clonotype was recovered from a male donor with ankylosing spondylitis. The chain combines TRBV12-3 or TRBV12-4 with TRBJ1-1; 10 nucleotides align to TRBD1. Sequencing was carried out using blood, either unsorted or a sorted T cell fraction (not recorded which). The CDR3 region has the DNA TGTGCCAGCAGTCCGCGGGACAGGGGAATGAACACTGAAGCTTTCTTT. It is translated as CASSPRDRGMNTEAFF.